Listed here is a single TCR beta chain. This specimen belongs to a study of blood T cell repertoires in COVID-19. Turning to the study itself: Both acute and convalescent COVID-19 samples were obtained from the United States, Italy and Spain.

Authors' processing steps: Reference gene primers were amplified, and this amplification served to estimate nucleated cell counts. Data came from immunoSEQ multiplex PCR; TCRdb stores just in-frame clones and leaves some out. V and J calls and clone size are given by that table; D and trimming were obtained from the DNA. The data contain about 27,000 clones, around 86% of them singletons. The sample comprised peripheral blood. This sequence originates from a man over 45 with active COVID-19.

CDR3 coding DNA: TGTGCCAGCAGTCAGACTAATGAAAAACTGTTTTTT. It yields the protein CASSQTNEKLFF. This sequence joins TRBV6-5 and TRBJ1-4, with D unresolved. CDR3 length: 12 amino acids. Per the germline V gene, CDR1 is MNHEY and CDR2 is SVGAGI. Deletions cut 5 bases from V and 2 bases from J, with 3 bases between.